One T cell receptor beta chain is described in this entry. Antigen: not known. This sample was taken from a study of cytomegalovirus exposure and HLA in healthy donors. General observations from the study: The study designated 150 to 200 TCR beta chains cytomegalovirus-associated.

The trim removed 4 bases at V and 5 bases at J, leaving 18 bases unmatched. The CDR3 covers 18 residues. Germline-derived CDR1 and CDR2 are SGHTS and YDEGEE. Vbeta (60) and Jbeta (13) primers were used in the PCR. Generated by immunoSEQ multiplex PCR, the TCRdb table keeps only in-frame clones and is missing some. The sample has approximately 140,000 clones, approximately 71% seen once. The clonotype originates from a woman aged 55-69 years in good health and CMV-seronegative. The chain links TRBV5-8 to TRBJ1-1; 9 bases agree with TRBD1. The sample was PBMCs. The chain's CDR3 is CASSIIGDRVGRGTEAFF. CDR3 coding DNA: TGTGCCAGCAGCATAATTGGGGACAGGGTCGGTCGGGGTACTGAAGCTTTCTTT.